The clone carrying this TCR beta chain showed up many times. The target antigen is unknown. This entry belongs to a study of T-cell reconstitution after alpha-beta-depleted transplantation in children. CDR3 length: 15 amino acids. V was shortened by 0 bases and J by 13 bases, with 19 bases between the two germline ends. Germline V CDR1 and CDR2: MNHEY, SMNVEV (reference sequence). Study-level findings and limits: Reportedly, only several hundred clones from non-depleted graft cells drove alpha-beta T-cell counts at about two months.

The TCRbeta library was prepared with unique molecular identifiers. TCRdb processed the PCR reads anew with MiXCR; each CDR3 protein has one entry. The table has 200,000 to 300,000 distinct CDR3 sequences, less than 9% seen once; the top ten hold almost 6.5%. Sequences were derived from PBMCs, mostly from graft donor cells, sampled 180 days after TCRalphabeta/CD19-depleted stem cell transplant. The clonotype originates from a male patient aged 5 to 17 who had a stem cell transplant for acute lymphoblastic leukemia, so the T cells may come from the graft donor. The chain carries TRBV27 and TRBJ2-1; weak D call: TRBD2 (6 bases). CDR3 amino acids: CASSLSNGREMEQFF. CDR3 DNA sequence: TGTGCCAGCAGTTTATCAAACGGGCGGGAAATGGAACAGTTCTTC.